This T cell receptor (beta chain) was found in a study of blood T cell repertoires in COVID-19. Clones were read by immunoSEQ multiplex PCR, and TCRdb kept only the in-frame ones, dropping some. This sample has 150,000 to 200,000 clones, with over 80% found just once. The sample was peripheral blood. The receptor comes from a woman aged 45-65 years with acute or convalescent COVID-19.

The CDR3 loop reads CASSAQRLAEQFF. CDR3 nucleotides: TGTGCCAGCAGCGCACAACGACTAGCTGAGCAGTTCTTC. The V call is TRBV9, the J call TRBJ2-1; 7 positions match TRBD2. The J segment lost 9 bases and the V segment lost 3 bases, leaving 6 bases of the junction unmatched. The germline gives CDR1 SGDLS, CDR2 YYNGEE. This CDR3 is 13 amino acids long. The full variable domain, in which reference TRBV9 and TRBJ2-1 provide the parts outside the CDR3, is DSGVTQTPKHLITATGQRVTLRCSPRSGDLSVYWYQQSLDQGLQFLIQYYNGEERAKGNILERFSAQQFPDLHSELNLSSLELGDSALYFCASSAQRLAEQFFGPGTRLTVL.